One and the same sample provided the 5 T cell receptor beta chains below, sequenced in a study of blood T cell repertoires in COVID-19. Profiling relied on immunoSEQ multiplex PCR, and the TCRdb table lists in-frame clones only, not all of them. The table shows about 240,000 clones, with 88% occurring only once. Sequences were obtained from peripheral blood. These receptors all come from a woman in her 30s with acute or convalescent COVID-19.

V usage is TRBV3-1 (or the pseudogene TRBV3-2) and J usage is TRBJ2-5; the match to TRBD1 covers 8 bases. Trimming removed 4 bases from V and 5 bases from J; junction bases left unmatched: 9. There are 15 residues in the CDR3. Germline-derived CDR1 and CDR2 are LGHDT and YNNKEL (reference sequence). DNA of the CDR3: TGTGCCAGCAGCCTAGATGACAGGGGCGGTGAGACCCAGTACTTC. Amino acids: CASSLDDRGGETQYF.

The V gene is TRBV5-4, the J gene TRBJ2-1; 15 nucleotides agree with TRBD2. Looked up from germline, CDR1 is SGHNT and CDR2 is YYREEE (reference sequence). The J segment lost 7 bases and the V segment lost 2 bases, leaving 7 bases of the junction unmatched. This CDR3 is 17 amino acids long. Written as DNA, the CDR3 is TGTGCCAGCAGCTTAGAGCTGGGACTAGCGGGAGGAAATGAGCAGTTCTTC. Protein: CASSLELGLAGGNEQFF.

This chain links TRBV27 with TRBJ2-7; weak D call: TRBD2 (6 bases). Trimming stripped 6 bases from V and 4 bases from J, with 28 bases between. The CDR3 is 18 residues long. Looked up from germline, CDR1 is MNHEY and CDR2 is SMNVEV (reference sequence). The CDR3 protein is CASRSHSAPRTGVYEQYF. DNA for the CDR3: TGTGCCAGCAGATCCCACTCCGCTCCCCGGACGGGGGTTTACGAGCAGTACTTC.

J is TRBJ1-1 and V is TRBV24-1; D is uncertain. The CDR3 sequence is 13 residues long. The ends were cut back, 2 bases at V and 11 bases at J, with 14 bases in the middle. From germline, CDR1 is KGHDR and CDR2 SFDVKD. The DNA of the CDR3 is TGTGCCACCAGTGATTGGGCGGGCGCGGGGGCTTTCTTT. Amino acid sequence: CATSDWAGAGAFF.

The chain joins TRBV6-5 to TRBJ1-5; 7 positions agree with TRBD1. V was pared by 6 bases and J by 0 bases, with 5 bases of the junction left unmatched. This CDR3 has 15 residues. Germline CDR1 and CDR2: MNHEY and SVGAGI. CDR3 DNA: TGTGCCAGCAGCTTCGACAGGGATAGCAATCAGCCCCAGCATTTT. Amino acid sequence: CASSFDRDSNQPQHF.